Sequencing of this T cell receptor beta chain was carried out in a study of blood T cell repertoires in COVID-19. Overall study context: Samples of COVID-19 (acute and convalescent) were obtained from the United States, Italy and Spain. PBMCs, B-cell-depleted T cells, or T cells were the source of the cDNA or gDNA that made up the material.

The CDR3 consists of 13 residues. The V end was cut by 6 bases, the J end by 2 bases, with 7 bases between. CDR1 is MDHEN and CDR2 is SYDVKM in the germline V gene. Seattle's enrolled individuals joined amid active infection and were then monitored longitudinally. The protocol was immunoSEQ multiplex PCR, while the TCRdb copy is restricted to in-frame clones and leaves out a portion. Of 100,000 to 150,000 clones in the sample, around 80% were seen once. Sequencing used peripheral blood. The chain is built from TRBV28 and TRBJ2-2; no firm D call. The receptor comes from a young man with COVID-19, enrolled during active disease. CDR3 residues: CASRAQNTGELFF. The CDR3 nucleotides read TGTGCCAGCAGGGCCCAAAACACCGGGGAGCTGTTTTTT.